This record covers a single T cell receptor (beta chain). There is no known antigen for this receptor. No base qualities exist here, and no much larger clone lies one base off it. These data come from a study of PD-L1 blockade in urothelial cancer (TCRdb year 2017). The study in broad terms: Therapy was started in the mid-2010s for all patients, and atezolizumab 1,200 mg was administered intravenously every 3 weeks. Twenty-five of 29 patients were identified as males with urothelial cancer of bladder origin, and a prior smoking history was reported by 18 of 29 patients. An ECOG performance status of 0 or 1 was recorded for the patients, and 0 to 3 prior chemotherapy regimens had been received by the patients. Blood samples were analyzed at 3 weeks after treatment start (second dose) and at 6 weeks after treatment start. Blood samples gave median yields of roughly 150,000 T cells and tens of thousands of unique TCRs, along with a median clonality of 0.080. An exploratory multi-omic analysis was conducted of the somatic, immune and clinical correlates of response to PD-L1 blockade with atezolizumab in urothelial cancer. TCR sequencing covered pretreatment tumor samples and matched, serially collected peripheral blood taken before and after atezolizumab treatment. Durable clinical benefit was defined as a progression-free survival longer than 6 months, and TCR features were additionally tested against progression-free survival and overall survival. Whole exome sequencing and RNA sequencing of pretreatment tumors were performed alongside TCR sequencing in the same patients. Fewer than ten patients reached durable clinical benefit, while about 19 patients did not. Pretreatment blood TCR-seq was available for twenty-nine patients, at least one posttreatment blood collection was obtained for around 24 patients, and tumor TCR-seq was available for around 24 patients. Here is what the overall study found, with its caveats: A pretreatment peripheral blood TCR clonality below the median was linked to improved progression-free and overall survival. At 3 weeks after the start of treatment, tumor-associated TCR clones in peripheral blood had expanded more in patients with durable benefit (n of about 21, p = 0.022). Small sample size (n ≈ 30) and many exploratory analyses mean the results are intended to be hypothesis-generating.

A total of some 30 patients with locally advanced or metastatic urothelial carcinoma, treated at Memorial Sloan Kettering on a trial protocol, made up the cohort. Peripheral blood mononuclear cells were collected pretreatment and during treatment, with between 1 and 8 total time points obtained per patient. The Qiagen DNeasy Blood extraction kit was used to purify genomic DNA from total PBMCs and tumor samples. PBMCs were collected pretreatment and during treatment, and were isolated and stored as previously described. To estimate absolute template abundance from read counts, synthetic TCR analog templates were spiked into each PCR. Using the immunoSEQ assay, TCRbeta CDR3 regions were amplified from genomic DNA with bias-controlled V and J gene primers. Sequencing of rearranged TCRbeta segments was performed at approximately 20X coverage. The published analysis was carried out like this. Clustering was used to correct sequencing errors, and CDR3s were annotated against IMGT so that V, D and J genes could be assigned. Out-of-frame and stop-codon sequences were excluded, and only productive TCRbeta rearrangements were used in downstream analyses. Clonality was computed as one minus Shannon entropy normalized by the log of the number of unique productive sequences. Clones differing between time points or between blood and tumor were identified using Fisher's exact test with Benjamini-Hochberg correction, with an adjusted p below 0.01 applied as the threshold. Not all clones reach the TCRdb copy of this immuneACCESS table, which keeps in-frame sequences only. Checked studies attribute under half of the gap to unresolved V genes and leave the rest unexplained. Clone size and V and J calls were adopted from that table, with D and trimming inferred from the DNA. This sample comprises 35,000 to 40,000 clones, about 79% of them detected only once. Roughly 18% of the sample lies in the top ten.

The sequence was obtained from a man between 60 and 70 years old with urothelial cancer. The sequencing used PBMCs, collected around atezolizumab (anti-PD-L1) treatment.

The DNA reads as follows: TGTGCCAGCAGCGTAGGGGGGGGTGCCACTGAAGCTTTCTTT. Its amino acids are CASSVGGGATEAFF. The rearrangement combines TRBV9 with TRBJ1-1; a weak D assignment points to TRBD1 (5 bases agree). For CDR1 and CDR2, the germline V gene lists SGDLS and YYNGEE. The junction carries 10 bases between V and J, which are trimmed by 0 bases and 4 bases respectively. The CDR3 sequence holds 14 residues, the cysteine and phenylalanine included. Only CDR3 DNA remains: 42 bases, in frame from the first base.